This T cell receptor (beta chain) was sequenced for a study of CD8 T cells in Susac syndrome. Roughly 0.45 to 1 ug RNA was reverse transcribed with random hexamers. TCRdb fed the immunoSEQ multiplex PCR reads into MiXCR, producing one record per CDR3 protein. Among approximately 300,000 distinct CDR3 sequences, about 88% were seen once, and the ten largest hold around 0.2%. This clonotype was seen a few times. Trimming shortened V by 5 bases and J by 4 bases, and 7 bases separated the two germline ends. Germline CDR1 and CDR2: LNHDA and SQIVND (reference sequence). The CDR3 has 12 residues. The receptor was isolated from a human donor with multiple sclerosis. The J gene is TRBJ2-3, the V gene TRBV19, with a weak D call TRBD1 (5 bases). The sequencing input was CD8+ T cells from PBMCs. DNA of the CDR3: TGTGCCAGTAGTTTCAGGGCAGATACGCAGTATTTT. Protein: CASSFRADTQYF.